The sequence of this TCR beta chain was determined in a study of shared clonotypes between healthy human individuals. CD8 cells classed as naive were CD45RO-negative and positively selected for CCR7, excluding terminally differentiated effector memory CD45RA+ cells. V lost 6 bases to trimming and J lost 7 bases, with 19 bases between them. CDR1 is PRHDT, CDR2 FYEKMQ, per germline (reference sequence). This CDR3 spans 14 amino acids. Sequencing was performed with immunoSEQ multiplex PCR; in TCRdb, only in-frame clones are kept and a portion is missing. The top ten hold around 1.2% of the sample, which has some 2 million clones, roughly 95% seen once.

This chain joins TRBV13 and TRBJ2-7, with a weak D call TRBD2 (6 bases). This sequence originates from a man aged 18-30 years in good health. Sample: naive CD8+ T cells sorted from blood. The CDR3 DNA sequence: TGTGCCAGCAGTTCGGGGGTGTTATCGGAAGAGCAGTACTTC. Translating gives CASSSGVLSEEQYF.